The rows below give T cell receptor beta chains drawn from one sample of a study of Tregs in tolerant kidney transplant recipients. The repertoire was sequenced with immunoSEQ multiplex PCR; TCRdb's copy has only in-frame clones and lacks some. The sample holds under 300,000 clones; about 80% are singletons and the top ten take around 0.6%. Sample: CD4+ T cells from blood. Receptor source: a human donor in good health. Each CDR3 is given without its conserved first and last residue. Fields, in order: J gene, V gene, CDR3 protein.

TRBJ2-7,TRBV6-5,ASSYGTYEQY
TRBJ2-1,TRBV9,ASSVDWQGRAGEQF
TRBJ2-5,TRBV5-6,ASSLVLAGDQETQY
TRBJ2-7,TRBV6-5,ASQTTGGATEQY
TRBJ1-5,TRBV4-1,ASHPCVPQH
TRBJ2-2,TRBV2,ASSPMRPPGELF
TRBJ1-2,TRBV5-6,ASSLGQGANGYT
TRBJ2-7,TRBV6-6,ASRVQVDSYEQY
TRBJ2-7,TRBV7-9,ASSLQGGNEQY
TRBJ2-3,TRBV2,ASTSEAGLTDTQY
TRBJ2-2,TRBV7-2,ASTGVGWELF
TRBJ1-1,TRBV9,ASSYSTGTGGDAEAF
TRBJ2-6,TRBV5-1,ASSLDTGVSGANVLT
TRBJ2-3,TRBV30,VWDRVRADTQY
TRBJ1-6,TRBV4-2,ASSQKDRSVSPLH
TRBJ2-7,TRBV29-1,SAHPRDPH
TRBJ2-5,TRBV19,ASSPRRLAGGKQETQY